This TCR beta chain is drawn from a study of blood T cell repertoires in COVID-19 (dated by TCRdb to 2020 to 2022). Background on the whole study: Samples covering the acute and convalescent phases of COVID-19 were provided by collaborators in the United States, Italy and Spain. Samples were obtained from the ongoing ImmuneRACE study (first 160 participants) and from roughly 1,300 subjects provided by 6 global collaborators. HLA class I and class II types, where available, came from metadata supplied by the sample provider rather than from assay-based typing. Deeply sampled blood TCRbeta repertoires from subjects exposed to, actively infected with, or recovered from COVID-19 were included in the dataset. A de-identified subject ID, COVID-19 status, age in years and sex were almost always included in the sample metadata. The prospective study material was composed of cDNA or gDNA derived from T cells, B-cell-depleted T cells, or PBMCs. A freely available public database, intended as a resource for researchers studying the immune response to SARS-CoV-2, is where the repertoires were released.

The research as a whole found: How much clinical and demographic metadata was included differed by source and by participant, and the metadata was provided uncurated.

The immunoSEQ Assay, a bias-controlled multiplex PCR, was used to amplify TCRbeta CDR3 regions from genomic DNA. On the authors' methods: The number of nucleated cells in each sample was estimated from the amplification of reference gene primers within the assay. To quantify the absolute abundance of each unique TCRbeta CDR3 rearrangement, sequence reads were collapsed and filtered. For each sample, productive Simpson clonality was calculated by taking the square root of Simpson's diversity index across productive rearrangements. Here the immuneACCESS table is served through TCRdb, limited to in-frame sequences with V and J called. Missing clones are a known gap in these copies; in checked studies unresolved V genes cover under half, and the rest lacks a known reason. That table supplies the V and J calls and clone size; D and trimming were determined from the DNA. The sample table lists around 160,000 clones, 75% to 90% of them with a count of one. The ten biggest clones cover around an eighth of the sample.

As concerns this clone: Its antigen is not yet known. No base-level quality is on record; no much larger clone is a single base apart.

One collaborating source in Seattle enrolled patients during active infection and followed them longitudinally through the course of disease. Whole blood was collected in K2EDTA tubes by collaborating institutions according to the institutions' own protocols. For TCRbeta analysis, collaborators shipped samples as frozen whole blood, isolated PBMCs, or DNA extracted from either of those sample types. The germline V gene yields SGDLS for CDR1 and YYNGEE for CDR2. V gives up 2 bases and J gives up 9 bases, and the segment between their germline ends measures 11 bases. From the cysteine through the phenylalanine, the CDR3 covers 13 amino acids. The sequence is cut down to CDR3 DNA, 39 bases in frame from base 1.

Sequenced input: peripheral blood. The receptor chain draws on TRBV9 and TRBJ2-2; the D gene is perhaps TRBD1, from 6 matching bases. This receptor was identified in a man younger than 35 with COVID-19, enrolled during active disease. The CDR3 reads as follows: CASSVKQGRELFF. The DNA sequence is given as TGTGCCAGCAGCGTCAAACAGGGCCGGGAGCTGTTTTTT.